This paragraph reports one T cell receptor (beta chain). TCRdb redid the calling of the 5' RACE reads with MiXCR, one entry per CDR3 protein. The sample contains fewer than 15,000 distinct CDR3 sequences, roughly a quarter of which appear only once. Trimming cost V 1 base and J 13 bases, with 17 bases left between them. CDR1 is MNHNS and CDR2 is SASEGT in the germline V gene. The CDR3 extends over 13 amino acids. Specimen: naive CD4+ T cells sorted from blood. Subset described: naive CD4+ T cells, CD4+CD45RA+CD25-. This rearrangement joins TRBV6-1 to TRBJ2-7, with D possibly TRBD2 on 5 matching bases. The clonotype originates from a female donor with breast cancer. CDR3 loop: CASSEGGLGRRYF. The CDR3 DNA sequence: TGTGCCAGCAGTGAAGGCGGACTGGGAAGGCGATACTTC.